Included here is one T cell receptor beta chain sequence, with context. It was with random hexamers that roughly 0.45 to 1 ug RNA was reverse transcribed. The amplification used immunoSEQ multiplex PCR on TCR beta CDR3; it spanned 54 Vbeta and 13 Jbeta. MiXCR, applied by TCRdb to the immunoSEQ multiplex PCR reads, yields one record per CDR3 protein. This sample yields just over 300,000 distinct CDR3 sequences, of which about 91% are seen a single time; roughly 0.064% belongs to the top ten. These data come from a study of CD8 T cells in Susac syndrome. V dropped 3 bases and J dropped 5; count of bases not matched to a gene: 7. Germline lookup yields CDR1 DFQATT and CDR2 SNEGSKA (reference sequence). This CDR3 has 15 residues.

Sequences were obtained from CD4+ T cells from PBMCs. The receptor was isolated from a human donor with multiple sclerosis. The chain joins TRBV20-1 to TRBJ2-7, with TRBD2 identical over 13 bases. The CDR3 DNA sequence: TGCAGTGCTAGGACTAGCGGGAGGAAATTCGACGAGCAGTACTTC. Its protein is CSARTSGRKFDEQYF.